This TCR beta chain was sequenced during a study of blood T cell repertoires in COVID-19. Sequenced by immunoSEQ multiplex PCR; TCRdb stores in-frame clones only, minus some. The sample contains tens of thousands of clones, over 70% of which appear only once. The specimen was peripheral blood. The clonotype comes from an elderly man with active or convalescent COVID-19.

Here the CDR3 DNA reads TGCAGCGTTTCTGGACAGGGACGCGAGACCCAGTACTTC. Its translation: CSVSGQGRETQYF. The V gene is TRBV29-1, the J gene TRBJ2-5; TRBD1 agrees at 8 bases. The CDR3 covers 13 residues. Germline values: CDR1 SQVTM, CDR2 ANQGSEA. Germline trimming cut 5 bases from V and 5 bases from J; bases unmatched to any gene: 7.